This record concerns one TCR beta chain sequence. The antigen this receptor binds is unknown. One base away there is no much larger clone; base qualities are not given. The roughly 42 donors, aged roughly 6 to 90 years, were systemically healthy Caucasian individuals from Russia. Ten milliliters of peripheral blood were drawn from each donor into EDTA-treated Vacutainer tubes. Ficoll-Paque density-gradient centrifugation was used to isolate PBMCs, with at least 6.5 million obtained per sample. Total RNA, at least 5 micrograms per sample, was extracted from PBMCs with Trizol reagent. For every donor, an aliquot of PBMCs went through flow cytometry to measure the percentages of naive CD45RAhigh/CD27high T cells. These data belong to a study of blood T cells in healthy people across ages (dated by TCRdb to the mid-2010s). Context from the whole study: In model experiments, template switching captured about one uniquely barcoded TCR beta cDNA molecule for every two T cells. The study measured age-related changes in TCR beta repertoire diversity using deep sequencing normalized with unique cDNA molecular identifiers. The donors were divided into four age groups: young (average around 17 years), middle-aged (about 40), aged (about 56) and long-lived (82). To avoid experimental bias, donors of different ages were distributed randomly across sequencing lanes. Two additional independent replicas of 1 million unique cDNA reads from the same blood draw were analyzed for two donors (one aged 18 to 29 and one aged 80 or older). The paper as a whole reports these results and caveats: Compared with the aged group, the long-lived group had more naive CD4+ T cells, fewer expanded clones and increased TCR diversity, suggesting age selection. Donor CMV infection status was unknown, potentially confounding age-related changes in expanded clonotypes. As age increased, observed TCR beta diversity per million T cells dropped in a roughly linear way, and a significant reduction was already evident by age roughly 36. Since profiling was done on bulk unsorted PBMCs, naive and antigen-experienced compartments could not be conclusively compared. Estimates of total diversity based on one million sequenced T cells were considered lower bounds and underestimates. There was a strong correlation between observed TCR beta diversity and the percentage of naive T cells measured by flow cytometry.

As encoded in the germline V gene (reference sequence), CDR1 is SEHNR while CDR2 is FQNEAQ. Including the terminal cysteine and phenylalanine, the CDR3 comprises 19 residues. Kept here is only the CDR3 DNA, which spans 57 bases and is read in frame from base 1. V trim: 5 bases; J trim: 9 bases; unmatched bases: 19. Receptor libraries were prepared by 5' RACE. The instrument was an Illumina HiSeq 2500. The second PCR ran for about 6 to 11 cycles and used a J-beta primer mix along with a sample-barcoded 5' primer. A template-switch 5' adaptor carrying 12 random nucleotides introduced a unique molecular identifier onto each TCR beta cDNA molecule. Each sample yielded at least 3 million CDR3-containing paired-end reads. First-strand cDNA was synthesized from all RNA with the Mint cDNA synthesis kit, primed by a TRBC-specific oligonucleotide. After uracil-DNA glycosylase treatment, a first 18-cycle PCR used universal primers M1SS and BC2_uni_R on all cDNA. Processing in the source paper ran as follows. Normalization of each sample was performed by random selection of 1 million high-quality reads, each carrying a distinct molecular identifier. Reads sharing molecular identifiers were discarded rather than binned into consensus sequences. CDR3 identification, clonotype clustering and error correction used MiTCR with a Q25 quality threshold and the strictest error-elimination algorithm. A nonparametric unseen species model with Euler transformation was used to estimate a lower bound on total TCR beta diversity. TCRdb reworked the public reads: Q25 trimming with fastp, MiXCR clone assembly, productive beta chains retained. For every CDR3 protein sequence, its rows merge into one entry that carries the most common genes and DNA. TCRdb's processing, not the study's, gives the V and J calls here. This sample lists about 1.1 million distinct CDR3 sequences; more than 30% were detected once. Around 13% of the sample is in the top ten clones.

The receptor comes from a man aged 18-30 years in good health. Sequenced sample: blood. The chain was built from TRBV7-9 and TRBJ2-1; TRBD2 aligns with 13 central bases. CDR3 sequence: CASSSPGLAGTGIFSEQFF. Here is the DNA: TGTGCCAGCAGCAGTCCGGGACTAGCGGGGACGGGCATTTTTAGTGAGCAGTTCTTC.